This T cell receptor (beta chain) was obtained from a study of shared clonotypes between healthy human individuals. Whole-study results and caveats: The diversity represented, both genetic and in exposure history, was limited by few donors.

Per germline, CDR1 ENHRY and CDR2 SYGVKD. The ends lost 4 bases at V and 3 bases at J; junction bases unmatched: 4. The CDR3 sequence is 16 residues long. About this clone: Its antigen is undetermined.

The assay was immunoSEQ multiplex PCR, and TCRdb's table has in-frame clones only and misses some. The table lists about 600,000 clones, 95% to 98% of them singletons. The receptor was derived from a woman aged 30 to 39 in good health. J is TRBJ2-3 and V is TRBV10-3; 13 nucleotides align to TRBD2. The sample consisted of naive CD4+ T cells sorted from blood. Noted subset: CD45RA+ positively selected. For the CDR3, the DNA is TGTGCCATCAGTGGGCCGGGACTAGCGGGAACAGATACGCAGTATTTT. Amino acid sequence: CAISGPGLAGTDTQYF.